This T cell receptor beta chain was recovered during a study of blood T cell repertoires in COVID-19. Study overall: The cDNA or gDNA used as material had been derived from T cells, B-cell-depleted T cells, or PBMCs.

Trimming left V 2 bases short and J 8 bases short, with 12 bases between. The CDR3 covers 12 residues. The germline CDR1 and CDR2 sequences are SQVTM and ANQGSEA. All recovered Cohort 3 donors got two negative PCRs, got clearance, or saw symptom resolution. In the source study's methods: Reference gene primer amplification gave nucleated cell count estimates. TCRdb's copy holds only in-frame clones and misses some; the assay was immunoSEQ multiplex PCR. The V and J calls and clone size are taken from that table; D and trimming were inferred from the DNA. This table holds over 250,000 clones, around nine tenths found once.

This clonotype originated in a woman aged 55-69 years who had recovered from COVID-19. V usage is TRBV29-1 and J usage is TRBJ1-2; a weak D match, TRBD1 (5 bases). The material sequenced was PBMCs or T cells enriched from blood (not recorded which). The CDR3 DNA sequence: TGCAGCGTTGAATACGGGGGGAACGGCTACACCTTC. Translation: CSVEYGGNGYTF.